A selection of T cell receptor beta chains follows, all from one sample in a study of blood T cells in healthy people across ages. MiXCR was run by TCRdb on the 5' RACE reads, yielding one entry per CDR3 protein. The sample has more than 650,000 distinct CDR3 sequences, under 30% seen once. These sequences were also reported in another study, on T cells of mothers and their children.

Material for sequencing was blood. The receptors were sampled from a boy between 10 and 17 years old in good health. CDR3s include the opening cysteine and the closing phenylalanine or tryptophan. The D gene is left open where the match is weak. The size of a clone is reported for some rows only, either as once, few or many, or as a class for expanded clones.

v_gene	d_gene	abundance	j_gene	CDR3aa	CDR3nt
TRBV28	NA	few	TRBJ2-5	CASSLWAPGQETQYF	TGTGCCAGCAGTTTATGGGCACCGGGACAAGAGACCCAGTACTTC
TRBV28	TRBD1	few	TRBJ2-7	CASSPWGTADTYEQYF	TGTGCCAGCAGCCCCTGGGGGACAGCCGATACCTACGAGCAGTACTTC
TRBV5-1	NA	NA	TRBJ1-2	CASGRDANYGYTF	TGCGCCAGCGGGCGGGACGCTAACTATGGCTACACCTTC
TRBV9	TRBD2	many	TRBJ2-1	CASSVTSGGASEQFF	TGTGCCAGCAGCGTAACTAGCGGGGGGGCGAGTGAGCAGTTCTTC
TRBV28	TRBD1	NA	TRBJ2-1	CASTTPQGPDSYNEQFF	TGTGCCAGCACCACCCCACAGGGGCCGGACTCCTACAATGAGCAGTTCTTC
TRBV5-6	NA	NA	TRBJ2-2	CASSSWTGELFF	TGTGCCAGCAGCTCTTGGACCGGGGAGCTGTTTTTT
TRBV7-2	TRBD2	many	TRBJ2-1	CASSLSATSRINEQFF	TGTGCCAGCAGCTTATCGGCGACTAGCCGAATCAATGAGCAGTTCTTC
TRBV6-5	NA	NA	TRBJ2-4	CASSTERRAKNVQYF	TGTGCCAGCAGTACCGAGCGGAGAGCCAAAAACGTTCAGTACTTC
TRBV27	TRBD1	NA	TRBJ1-2	CASSSRDSNYGYTF	TGTGCCAGCAGTTCCCGGGACAGCAACTATGGCTACACCTTC
TRBV3-1	TRBD2	many	TRBJ2-2	CASSRLTSGGELFF	TGTGCCAGCAGCCGACTTACTAGCGGTGGGGAGCTGTTTTTT
TRBV25-1	NA	NA	TRBJ2-7	CASSGAWPMTYEQYF	TGTGCCAGCAGTGGGGCCTGGCCGATGACCTACGAGCAGTACTTC
TRBV5-1	NA	NA	TRBJ2-7	CASARHGGSYEQYF	TGCGCCAGCGCACGACATGGGGGGTCCTACGAGCAGTACTTC
TRBV6-2/TRBV6-3	NA	few	TRBJ2-2	CASSPPPAGELFF	TGTGCCAGCAGTCCCCCCCCCGCCGGGGAGCTGTTTTTT
TRBV7-2	TRBD1	few	TRBJ2-7	CASSSTTQGAYEQYF	TGTGCCAGCAGTTCAACGACTCAGGGGGCTTACGAGCAGTACTTC
TRBV20-1	TRBD2	NA	TRBJ2-4	CSAAGTIDREAKNIQYF	TGCAGTGCCGCCGGGACTATAGACAGAGAAGCCAAAAACATTCAGTACTTC
TRBV7-3	NA	few	TRBJ2-2	CASSPGGALNTGELFF	TGTGCCAGCAGCCCCGGAGGGGCGTTGAACACCGGGGAGCTGTTTTTT
TRBV20-1	TRBD1	NA	TRBJ2-7	CSAFGQGNSYEQYF	TGCAGTGCCTTCGGACAGGGTAATTCCTACGAGCAGTACTTC
TRBV4-1	NA	few	TRBJ2-1	CASMTKGGDEQFF	TGCGCCAGCATGACGAAGGGGGGCGATGAGCAGTTCTTC
TRBV10-1	NA	few	TRBJ1-2	CASSPGLLYGYTF	TGCGCCAGCAGCCCTGGACTGCTCTATGGCTACACCTTC
TRBV20-1	TRBD2	NA	TRBJ2-1	CSARRGVSYNEQFF	TGCAGTGCTCGGCGGGGGGTTTCCTACAATGAGCAGTTCTTC
TRBV6-5	NA	NA	TRBJ2-1	CASSYASPLGEQFF	TGTGCCAGCAGTTACGCTAGTCCCCTGGGGGAGCAGTTCTTC
TRBV7-3	NA	NA	TRBJ2-3	CASSLVRADTQYF	TGTGCCAGCAGCTTAGTCCGGGCAGATACGCAGTATTTT
TRBV11-1	NA	few	TRBJ2-7	CASSFGGLPSYEQYF	TGTGCCAGCAGCTTCGGGGGCCTCCCGTCCTACGAGCAGTACTTC
TRBV27	TRBD1	few	TRBJ1-3	CASSLLGQGLSGNTIYF	TGTGCCAGCAGTTTATTAGGACAGGGGCTCTCTGGAAACACCATATATTTT
TRBV10-3	NA	NA	TRBJ2-5	CAIRTKGQETQYF	TGTGCCATCAGGACTAAGGGACAAGAGACCCAGTACTTC
TRBV6-6	TRBD1	few	TRBJ1-4	CASSYAGGGEKLFF	TGTGCCAGCAGTTACGCAGGGGGCGGTGAAAAACTGTTTTTT
TRBV15	NA	few	TRBJ2-4	CATSRDDLAYAAKNIQYF	TGTGCCACCAGCAGAGATGATCTAGCCTACGCAGCCAAAAACATTCAGTACTTC
TRBV10-3	NA	few	TRBJ2-2	CAIAFGSANTGELFF	TGTGCCATCGCCTTCGGGTCCGCGAACACCGGGGAGCTGTTTTTT
TRBV4-1	NA	NA	TRBJ2-4	CASSQDRGRDIQYF	TGCGCCAGCAGCCAAGACAGGGGTCGGGACATTCAGTACTTC
TRBV28	NA	NA	TRBJ2-1	CASTPPGRYNEQFF	TGTGCCAGCACTCCCCCGGGTCGCTACAATGAGCAGTTCTTC
TRBV5-1	TRBD2	NA	TRBJ2-1	CASTLGGTEQFF	TGCGCCAGCACCCTCGGGGGGACTGAGCAGTTCTTC
TRBV7-2	TRBD2	once	TRBJ2-1	CASSLSSSGRIEQFF	TGTGCCAGCAGCCTTTCTTCTAGCGGGAGGATTGAGCAGTTCTTC
TRBV3-1	NA	NA	TRBJ1-1	CASNLRASHTEAFF	TGTGCCAGCAACCTCAGGGCTTCACACACTGAAGCTTTCTTT
TRBV12-3/TRBV12-4	TRBD2	NA	TRBJ2-3	CASTLTSGGSDTQYF	TGTGCCAGCACCTTGACTAGCGGCGGGTCAGATACGCAGTATTTT
TRBV6-4	TRBD1	few	TRBJ1-2	CASSELGTGYMNYGYTF	TGTGCCAGCAGTGAGTTGGGGACAGGGTACATGAACTATGGCTACACCTTC
TRBV6-5	NA	NA	TRBJ2-3	CASSRSGAGDTQYF	TGTGCCAGCAGTCGCTCTGGGGCCGGGGATACGCAGTATTTT
TRBV2	NA	NA	TRBJ1-6	CASSEASGSSYNSPLHF	TGTGCCAGCAGTGAAGCGTCGGGGAGCTCCTATAATTCACCCCTCCACTTT
TRBV12-3/TRBV12-4	TRBD2	NA	TRBJ2-5	CASRGSGGETQYF	TGTGCCAGCAGAGGTAGCGGGGGTGAGACCCAGTACTTC
TRBV10-3	NA	few	TRBJ2-6	CAISESWGGQASSGANVLTF	TGTGCCATCAGTGAGTCTTGGGGCGGACAAGCAAGCTCTGGGGCCAACGTCCTGACTTTC
TRBV12-3/TRBV12-4	TRBD1	NA	TRBJ2-7	CASSFRGTGDLEQYF	TGTGCCAGCAGTTTTAGGGGGACAGGGGACTTGGAGCAGTACTTC
TRBV6-2/TRBV6-3	TRBD2	NA	TRBJ2-5	CASSYSLAGVETQYF	TGTGCCAGCAGTTACTCTCTAGCGGGGGTGGAGACCCAGTACTTC
TRBV30	NA	few	TRBJ2-1	CAWTGPYYNEQFF	TGTGCCTGGACGGGTCCTTACTACAATGAGCAGTTCTTC
TRBV29-1	NA	once	TRBJ2-1	CSVQGAGNEQFF	TGCAGCGTACAGGGTGCCGGGAATGAGCAGTTCTTC
TRBV29-1	NA	NA	TRBJ2-6	CSVEGGDISRQGANVLTF	TGCAGCGTTGAAGGAGGGGACATTTCTCGGCAAGGGGCCAACGTCCTGACTTTC
TRBV5-1	TRBD1	few	TRBJ2-7	CASSLPPGQVSYEQYF	TGCGCCAGCAGCTTACCTCCGGGACAGGTCTCCTACGAGCAGTACTTC
TRBV12-3/TRBV12-4	NA	few	TRBJ1-3	CASSRTAGNTIYF	TGTGCCAGCAGCAGGACAGCCGGAAACACCATATATTTT
TRBV12-5	NA	NA	TRBJ2-5	CASGPDTQETQYF	TGTGCTAGTGGACCCGACACCCAAGAGACCCAGTACTTC
TRBV20-1	TRBD1	few	TRBJ1-3	CSARDLVRQGDYPSGNTIYF	TGCAGTGCTAGAGATCTGGTACGACAGGGCGATTACCCCTCTGGAAACACCATATATTTT
TRBV6-1	NA	few	TRBJ2-1	CASSETGTNTRGGRDEQFF	TGTGCCAGCAGTGAAACCGGGACTAATACTAGAGGGGGCAGGGATGAGCAGTTCTTC
TRBV12-3/TRBV12-4	NA	NA	TRBJ2-7	CASRAGREQYF	TGTGCCAGCAGAGCAGGGCGCGAGCAGTACTTC
TRBV4-1	TRBD1	few	TRBJ2-7	CASSQELWDRGFREQYF	TGCGCCAGCAGCCAAGAATTGTGGGACAGGGGCTTTCGCGAGCAGTACTTC
TRBV14	TRBD2	NA	TRBJ2-7	CASSQRAGSGSYEQYF	TGTGCCAGCAGCCAGCGAGCGGGGTCTGGCTCCTACGAGCAGTACTTC
TRBV5-1	NA	NA	TRBJ2-5	CASSLVVEETQYF	TGCGCCAGCAGTCTGGTGGTTGAAGAGACCCAGTACTTC
TRBV20-1	NA	NA	TRBJ2-5	CSARGVGLGETQYF	TGCAGTGCTAGAGGGGTGGGGCTCGGAGAGACCCAGTACTTC
TRBV12-3/TRBV12-4	TRBD1	NA	TRBJ2-7	CASSLPGTGPYEQYF	TGTGCCAGCAGTTTACCGGGGACAGGGCCCTACGAGCAGTACTTC